This TCR beta chain appears in the sequencing data of a study of blood T cell repertoires in COVID-19. The CDR3 covers 14 residues. Germline V gives CDR1 SNHLY, CDR2 FYNNEI. J lost 6 bases, V lost 6 bases, and 7 bases had no gene match. Donors of Cohort 3 who recovered were those that had two negative PCRs, clearance, or symptom resolution. Methods used by the authors: Scientists estimated how many nucleated cells there were by amplifying reference gene primers. Clones were sequenced by immunoSEQ multiplex PCR, and TCRdb holds only the in-frame ones, with some missing. V, J and clone size reflect that table, while D and trimming were determined from the DNA. The sample lists under 150,000 clones, around four fifths occurring once.

The clonotype comes from a woman aged 40 to 55 who had recovered from COVID-19. The chain carries TRBV2 and TRBJ2-2; 7 bases are shared with TRBD2. The sample comprised PBMCs or T cells enriched from blood (not recorded which). CDR3 loop: CASRRSGGAGELFF. The CDR3 DNA reads as TGTGCCAGCAGGCGCTCGGGGGGAGCCGGGGAGCTGTTTTTT.